The 8 T cell receptor beta chains in this list originate from one sample, sequenced in a study of identical twins. TCRdb used MiXCR to reprocess the 5' RACE reads, holding one entry per CDR3 protein. Found here are approximately 230,000 distinct CDR3 sequences, over 5% of them singletons; the top ten hold roughly 15%. This sample also appeared in a second study, on T cells expressing NK-cell markers.

The source material was CD8+ T cells sorted from blood. All receptors come from a woman aged 18 to 35 in good health.

This clonotype appeared many times. V is TRBV9 and J is TRBJ1-3; perhaps TRBD1 as D (5 bases). Germline values: CDR1 SGDLS, CDR2 YYNGEE. Trimming pared 7 bases from V and 1 base from J, leaving 15 bases between. The CDR3 length is 15 residues. The CDR3 reads CASGDSEVSGNTIYF. The CDR3 DNA sequence: TGTGCCAGCGGTGACAGTGAGGTATCTGGAAACACCATATATTTT.

The sample holds a few counts of this clonotype. The chain employs TRBV7-9 and TRBJ1-2, with unresolved D. There are 14 residues in the CDR3. CDR1 SEHNR and CDR2 FQNEAQ come from the germline V gene (reference sequence). V gave up 5 bases and J gave up 5 bases, with 15 bases separating them. The CDR3 DNA is TGTGCCAGCAGCCGCGAGGAGGGTCGGTATGGCTACACCTTC. Amino acids: CASSREEGRYGYTF.

About this clonotype: Germline and junction disagree at one end, which may indicate a read error. The genes are TRBV7-9 and TRBJ2-7, with 10 bases matching TRBD2. In germline, CDR1 is SEHNR, CDR2 FQNEAQ (reference sequence). The CDR3 covers 16 residues. The CDR3 bases are TGTGCCAGCAGCGTAGCGGGGGGACACTTCACCTACGAGCAGTACTTC. This gives the protein CASSVAGGHFTYEQYF.

The rearrangement joins TRBV5-6 to TRBJ2-5, with D maybe TRBD2 (6 bases). Germline assignment: CDR1 SGHDT and CDR2 YYEEEE. V was clipped by 3 bases and J by 1 base, with 10 bases between them. CDR3 length equals 14 residues. As DNA, the CDR3 is TGTGCCAGCAGCTCAGCGGAGGGCCAAGAGACCCAGTACTTC. Translating gives CASSSAEGQETQYF.

This clonotype came up many times. The chain has TRBV5-8 and TRBJ2-7, with D hard to call. The CDR3 is 13 residues long. Germline V gene sequence: CDR1 SGHTS, CDR2 YDEGEE. Trimming removed 4 bases from V and 3 bases from J, with 11 bases in between. The CDR3 here is CASSPDVFYEQYF. Here the CDR3 DNA reads TGTGCCAGCAGCCCCGACGTGTTCTACGAGCAGTACTTC.

This clonotype was counted many times. The genes are TRBV5-1 and TRBJ2-2; D remains ambiguous. This CDR3 has 15 amino acids. Trimming removed 5 bases at V and 3 bases at J, with 14 bases between. Germline V gene sequence: CDR1 SGHRS, CDR2 YFSETQ. The CDR3 nucleotides read TGCGCCAGCAGTCGAGTACCCTATTACACCGGGGAGCTGTTTTTT. Encoded protein: CASSRVPYYTGELFF.

This rearrangement joins TRBV7-8 to TRBJ2-2; tentative D call: TRBD2 (6 bases). Per the germline V gene, CDR1 is SGHVS and CDR2 is FQNEAQ. V lost 5 bases to trimming and J lost 0 bases, with 19 bases between them. CDR3 length: 18 residues. The CDR3 protein is CASSPIRWRGSNTGELFF. DNA of the CDR3: TGTGCCAGCAGCCCTATTAGGTGGCGGGGATCGAACACCGGGGAGCTGTTTTTT.

Of note for this clonotype: This may come from a read error, since a much larger clone is one base off. This rearrangement joins TRBV2 to TRBJ2-7, with 12 nucleotides matching TRBD2. Germline CDR1 reads SNHLY; CDR2 reads FYNNEI. The CDR3 is made up of 15 amino acids. The CDR3 is CACRETSGGSYEQYF. DNA for the CDR3: TGTGCCTGCAGGGAAACTAGCGGGGGGTCTTACGAGCAGTACTTC.